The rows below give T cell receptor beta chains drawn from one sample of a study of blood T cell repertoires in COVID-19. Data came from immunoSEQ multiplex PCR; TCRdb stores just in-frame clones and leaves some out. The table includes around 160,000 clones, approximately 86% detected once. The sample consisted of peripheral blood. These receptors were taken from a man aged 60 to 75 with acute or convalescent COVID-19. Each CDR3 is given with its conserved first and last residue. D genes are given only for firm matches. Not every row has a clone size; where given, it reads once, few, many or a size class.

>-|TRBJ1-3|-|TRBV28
TGTGCCAGCAGTTTCGCAGGAACCTCTGGAAACACCATATATTTT
CASSFAGTSGNTIYF
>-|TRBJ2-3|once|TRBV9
TGTGCCAGCAGCGGGGGCGGGATGAGAACAGATACGCAGTATTTT
CASSGGGMRTDTQYF
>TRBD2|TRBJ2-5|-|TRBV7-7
TGTGCTAGCAGTTTATTAGCGGGAGGACAGGAGACCCAGTACTTC
CASSLLAGGQETQYF
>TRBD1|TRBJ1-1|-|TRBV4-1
TGCGCCAGCAGCCCGGGACAGGGTTCGAACACTGAAGCTTTCTTT
CASSPGQGSNTEAFF
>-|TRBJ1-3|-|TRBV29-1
TGCAGCGCCGTTATTAGCTCTGGAAACACCATATATTTT
CSAVISSGNTIYF
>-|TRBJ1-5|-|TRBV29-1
TGCAGCGTTGAAGATGCCGGGAAGCCCCAGCATTTT
CSVEDAGKPQHF
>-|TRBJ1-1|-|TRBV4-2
TGTGCCAGCAGCCAAGATCTCTCGGCGGCGAACACTGAAGCTTTCTTT
CASSQDLSAANTEAFF
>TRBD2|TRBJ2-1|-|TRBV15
TGTGCCACCAGCAGAGACGGTAGCGGGTCCTGGGGCAATGAGCAGTTCTTC
CATSRDGSGSWGNEQFF
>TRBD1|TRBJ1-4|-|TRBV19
TGTGCCAGTAGCGCCCTCCCCGGGACAGAAAATGAAAAACTGTTTTTT
CASSALPGTENEKLFF
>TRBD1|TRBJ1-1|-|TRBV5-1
TGCGCCAGCAGCATTACAGGGGGAATTTGGAACACTGAAGCTTTCTTT
CASSITGGIWNTEAFF
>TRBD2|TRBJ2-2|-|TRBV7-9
TGTGCCAGCAGCTTCGTATTAGCGGGACACACCGGGGAGCTGTTTTTT
CASSFVLAGHTGELFF
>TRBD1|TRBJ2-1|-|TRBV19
TGTGCCAGTTCATTACAGGGGGCGAAGGATGAGCAGTTCTTC
CASSLQGAKDEQFF
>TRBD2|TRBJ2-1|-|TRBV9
TGTGCCAGCAGCGTAGGACTAGCGGCTTGGGAGCAGTTCTTC
CASSVGLAAWEQFF
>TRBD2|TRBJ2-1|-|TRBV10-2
TGCGCCAGCAGTCGGGGCGGGAGCTCCTACAATGAGCAGTTCTTC
CASSRGGSSYNEQFF
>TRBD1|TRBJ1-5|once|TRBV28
TGTGCCAGCAGACTAGGACAGGGGGCCTTTAATCAGCCCCAGCATTTT
CASRLGQGAFNQPQHF
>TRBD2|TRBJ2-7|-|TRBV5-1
TGCGCCAGCAGCCCGAACGTAATAGCGGGAGAATCGCAGTACTTC
CASSPNVIAGESQYF
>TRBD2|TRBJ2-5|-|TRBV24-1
TGTGCCACCAGTGACCCCCCGACTGGACTAGCGGGAGGGCCCCGCCAAGAGACCCAGTACTTC
CATSDPPTGLAGGPRQETQYF
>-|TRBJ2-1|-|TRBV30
TGTGCCTGGAGTAGGCGGGGAGCGATGAATGAGCAGTTCTTC
CAWSRRGAMNEQFF
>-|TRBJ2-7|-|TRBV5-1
TGCGCCAGCAGCTTGGCGTCGACGGGGGACCTTGTCTACGAGCAGTACTTC
CASSLASTGDLVYEQYF
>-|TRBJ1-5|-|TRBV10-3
TGTGCCATCAGTGAGTCGGACAGAAGCAATCAGCCCCAGCATTTT
CAISESDRSNQPQHF
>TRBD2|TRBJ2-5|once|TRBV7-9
TGTGCCAGCACCGGGGGGGGTGGAGAGACCCAGTACTTC
CASTGGGGETQYF
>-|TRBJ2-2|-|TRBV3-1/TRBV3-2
TGTGCCAGCACCCTCAGGGAAGTCGGCGGGGAGCTGTTTTTT
CASTLREVGGELFF
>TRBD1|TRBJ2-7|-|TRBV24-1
TGTGCCACCAGTGATTTGCAAGCCCTGACAGGGGTAAAAGCCCATATGAACTACGAGCAGTACTTC
CATSDLQALTGVKAHMNYEQYF
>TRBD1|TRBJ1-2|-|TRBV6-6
TGTGCCAGCAGCTACCAGACAGGGGGCACTAACTATGGCTACACCTTC
CASSYQTGGTNYGYTF
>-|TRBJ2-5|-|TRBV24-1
TGTGCCACCAGTGACCCGGGCGGGGCAGGACCACAAGAGACCCAGTACTTC
CATSDPGGAGPQETQYF
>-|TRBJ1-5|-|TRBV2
TGTGCCAGCAGTGCCGGGGGGGGGAAGCAGCCCCAGCATTTT
CASSAGGGKQPQHF
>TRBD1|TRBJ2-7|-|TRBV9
TGTGCCAGCAGCGTAGGGGGACAGGGGGCCTACGAGCAGTACTTC
CASSVGGQGAYEQYF
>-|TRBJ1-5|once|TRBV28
TGTGCCAGCAGCCTGGGGCTCAAGAACAATCAGCCCCAGCATTTT
CASSLGLKNNQPQHF
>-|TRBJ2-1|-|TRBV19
TGTGCCAGTAGCCTGAGGACAGGACTATACTCCTACAATGAGCAGTTCTTC
CASSLRTGLYSYNEQFF
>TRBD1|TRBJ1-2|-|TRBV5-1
TGCGCCAGCAGCTTGGACCAGGGGGTACGGGGCTACACCTTC
CASSLDQGVRGYTF
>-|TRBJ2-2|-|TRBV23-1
TGCGCCAGCACCACCGGGACAACGGACACCGGGGAGCTGTTTTTT
CASTTGTTDTGELFF
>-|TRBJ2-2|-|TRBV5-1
TGCGCCAGCAGCAGCGCTGCTGTTGGCACCGGGGAGCTGTTTTTT
CASSSAAVGTGELFF
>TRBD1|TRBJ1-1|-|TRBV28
TGTGCCAGCAGTTTTCCCGGGACAGGGGGGAGTGAAGCTTTCTTT
CASSFPGTGGSEAFF
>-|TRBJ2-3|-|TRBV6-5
TGTGCCAGCAGGACACGGGATACGCAGTATTTT
CASRTRDTQYF
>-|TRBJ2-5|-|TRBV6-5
TGTGCCAGCAGTTACTCTGCGATGGAGACCCAGTACTTC
CASSYSAMETQYF
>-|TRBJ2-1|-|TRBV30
TGTGCCTGGAGTGAAGCGTACAATGAGCAGTTCTTC
CAWSEAYNEQFF
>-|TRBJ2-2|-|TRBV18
TGTGCCAGCTCACCCGGACGGATTGGAGGCACCGGGGAGCTGTTTTTT
CASSPGRIGGTGELFF
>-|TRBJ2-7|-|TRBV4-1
TGCGCCAGCAGCATACACCCAGGGCAGTCCTCCTACGAGCAGTACTTC
CASSIHPGQSSYEQYF
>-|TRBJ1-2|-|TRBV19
TGTGCCAGTAGTATAGAGGGCGGCTACACCTTC
CASSIEGGYTF
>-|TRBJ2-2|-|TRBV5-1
TGCGCCAGCAGCTCTTCGGAGGGGACGACCGGGGAGCTGTTTTTT
CASSSSEGTTGELFF
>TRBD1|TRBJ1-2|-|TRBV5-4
TGTGCCAGCAGCTCGGTTGACTACAGGGGAGGCTACACCTTC
CASSSVDYRGGYTF
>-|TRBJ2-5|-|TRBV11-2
TGTGCCAGCAGCTTAGTTAGCGGAGAGCTGCAGACCCAGTACTTC
CASSLVSGELQTQYF
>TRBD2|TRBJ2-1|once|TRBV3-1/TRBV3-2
TGTGCCAGCAGCCCTTTGGCAGGGAAAAGCGGGGGTGGTATCTACAATGAGCAGTTCTTC
CASSPLAGKSGGGIYNEQFF
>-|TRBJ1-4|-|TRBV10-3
TGTGCCGCGAGGGGGAGTGGAAATGAAAAACTGTTTTTT
CAARGSGNEKLFF
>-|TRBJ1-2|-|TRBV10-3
TGTGCCATCAGTGACCGCGGGACCGATCGCCGTGGCTATGGCTACACCTTC
CAISDRGTDRRGYGYTF
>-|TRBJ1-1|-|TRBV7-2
TGTGCCAGCAGCTCATGGGGCAGCCGGAACACTGAAGCTTTCTTT
CASSSWGSRNTEAFF
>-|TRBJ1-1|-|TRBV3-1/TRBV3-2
TGTGCCAGCAGCAGAACCCTTAGCACTGAAGCTTTCTTT
CASSRTLSTEAFF
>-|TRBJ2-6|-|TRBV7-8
TGTGCCAGCAGCTTAGCGTTACGGGTGGATGGGGCCAACGTCCTGACTTTC
CASSLALRVDGANVLTF
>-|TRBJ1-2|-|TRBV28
TGTGCCAGCAGTTTAAAACAGTACTATGGCTACACCTTC
CASSLKQYYGYTF
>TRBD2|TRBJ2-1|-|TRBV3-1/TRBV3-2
TGTGCCAGCAGCCGCGGGAGCGGGGAGCAGTTCTTC
CASSRGSGEQFF
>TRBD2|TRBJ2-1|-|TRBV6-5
TGTGCCAGTTCCAATACCTTAGCGGGAGTTCCGTTCTTC
CASSNTLAGVPFF
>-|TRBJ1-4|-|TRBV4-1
TGCGCCAGCAGCCAAATTCGTGGGGGCGCGTTCGAAAAACTGTTTTTT
CASSQIRGGAFEKLFF
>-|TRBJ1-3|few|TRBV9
TGTGCCAGCAGCCCCAGTGTAGGAAACACCATATATTTT
CASSPSVGNTIYF
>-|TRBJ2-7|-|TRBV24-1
TGTGCCACCAGTGGGGCTGGCTCCTACGAGCAGTACTTC
CATSGAGSYEQYF
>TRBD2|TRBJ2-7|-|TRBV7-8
TGTGCCAGCAGGGCCGGGACTAGCAGTTCCTACGAGCAGTACTTC
CASRAGTSSSYEQYF
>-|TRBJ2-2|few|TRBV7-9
TGTGCCAGCAGCTTCTCGGCGGCGGGCACCGGGGAGCTGTTTTTT
CASSFSAAGTGELFF
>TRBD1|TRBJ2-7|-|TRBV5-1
TGCGCCAGCCGGACAGGGTTCGCTACCGAGCAGTACTTC
CASRTGFATEQYF
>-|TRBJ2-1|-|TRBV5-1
TGCGCCAGCAGCTTGAGCGATTCCAACAATGAGCAGTTCTTC
CASSLSDSNNEQFF
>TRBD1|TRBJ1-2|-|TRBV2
TGTGCCAGCAGGTTTGCAGGGGGAAGCTATGGCTACACCTTC
CASRFAGGSYGYTF